One T cell receptor (beta chain) is described in this entry. There is no known antigen for this receptor. Within one base of it there is no much larger clone, and no base qualities were kept. Preparation of the library involved the immunoSEQ multiplex PCR assay. The multiplex PCR relied on a mix of 60 forward primers for TCR Vbeta segments and 13 reverse primers for TCR Jbeta segments. The CDR3 region of rearranged TCR beta genes was amplified from genomic DNA with a multiplex PCR assay. The amplified TCR beta libraries were sequenced on the Illumina HiSeq System as 87-base-pair reads. Processing in the source paper ran as follows. A later analysis counted about 80 million unique TCR beta chains across the 550 to 800 repertoires, and 10 million to 11 million of these chains were shared by at least two donors. Raw reads were error-corrected and collapsed into unique sequences by a nearest-neighbor algorithm in which closely related sequences were merged to remove PCR and sequencing errors. Alignment of CDR3 sequences to IMGT reference sequences was used to assign V, D and J gene segments. For a sequence to be retained, a match of at least six nucleotides was required to both a V gene segment and a J gene segment. Rearrangements were called productive when the CDR3 lacked stop codons and stayed in frame with V and J; all others were non-productive. Following IMGT convention, CDR3 was defined as the stretch from the second conserved V-encoded cysteine up to the conserved J-encoded phenylalanine. The earlier analysis of about 620 of the donors excluded sequences that lacked an unambiguous match to a single V gene segment. In an earlier analysis of 587 of the donors, a V segment was called functional when productive rearrangements were above 56.7%, and segregating when the standard deviation between donors exceeded 5%. A statistical classification framework was built to diagnose cytomegalovirus status from the catalog of TCR beta chain sequences. A later analysis assigned V and J genes by comparing TCR nucleotide sequences with IMGT/GENE-DB human TR gene sequences. The TCRdist pipeline was used in a later analysis to assign CDR3 sequences and most-parsimonious VDJ recombination scenarios. In a later analysis, each TCR beta chain was defined by its CDR3 amino acid sequence together with its V-gene family, and reads lacking a unique V-gene family were excluded. A later analysis removed over 500 highly shared, low-generation-probability nucleotide sequences to deal with suspected cross-contamination and a sequencing artifact. A later analysis calculated a clonal expansion index for each public chain from normalized within-repertoire ranks of inferred template counts. A later analysis computed generation probabilities with a VDJ recombination model fitted to out-of-frame rearrangements, and checked the results against IGoR. Hypergeometric tests were used in a later analysis to score TCR-TCR, TCR-HLA and TCR-CMV co-occurrence, with a repertoire-size bias correction applied to the TCR pairs. A later analysis estimated false discovery rates by permuting HLA or CMV assignments 20 times. In a later analysis, co-occurring TCRs were grouped using DBSCAN, and TCRdist sequence similarity was added for clustering within HLA-allele-positive subsets. Repertoires with fewer than 30,000 or more than 120,000 public chains, plus five repertoires with anomalous nucleotide sharing, were excluded from co-occurrence clustering. Here the immuneACCESS table is served through TCRdb, limited to in-frame sequences with V and J called. Missing clones are a known gap in these copies; in checked studies unresolved V genes cover under half, and the rest lacks a known reason. V, J and clone size derive from that table, while D and trimming were established from the DNA sequence. In all, the sample holds 150,000 to 200,000 clones, and 60% to 80% of those were seen once. The ten biggest clones cover approximately 6.3% of the sample.

The data were obtained in a study of cytomegalovirus exposure and HLA in healthy donors listed by TCRdb under 2017. About the investigation overall: An earlier analysis of approximately 640 of the donors reported approximately 300 Gb of sequence data and some 100 million unique TCR beta sequences from around 200 million T cells. In the later analysis, no new phenotypic data were used to find candidate immune exposures; instead, reliance was placed on TCR beta sequences and their occurrence across donors. An earlier analysis of fewer than 750 of the donors used high-throughput TCR beta sequencing to judge whether each TCR beta V gene segment behaved as functional or pseudogenic. Of the 300 to 450 genotyped donors, approximately 82% fell in the genetic ancestry cluster associated with self-reported Caucasian donors. A later analysis re-analyzed previously published TCR beta repertoires from approximately 700 donors and added high-resolution HLA genotyping to study TCR occurrence patterns. Donor age, sex, ethnicity and CMV serostatus were compiled alongside the repertoire data. In addition to the first cohort of around 670 subjects, a separate validation cohort of 120 different subjects was used. The study profiled the T cell repertoires of hundreds of subjects by immunosequencing and related them to cytomegalovirus serostatus. Every discovery cohort repertoire had been produced on one sequencing platform. Typing coverage differed by locus: A, B, C, DRB1 and DQB1 were typed in about 620-640 donors, DQA1 in 500 to 550, DPA1 in around 600, and DPB1 in roughly 450. Across under 500 genotyped donors of the cohort, an average of roughly 250,000 unique TCR beta nucleotide sequences per donor were sequenced, and around 19% of those sequences were non-productive. An early release covering approximately 600 HLA-typed donors comprised about 310 gigabases of sequencing data and around 80 million unique TCR sequences. High-throughput TCR immunosequencing, statistical association of individual TCRs with disease status, and machine learning were combined to predict cytomegalovirus infection status. HLA typing included class I and class II loci at four-digit resolution. In a later genetic analysis, genome-wide SNP genotypes for about three fifths of the roughly 670 donors were used, and that subset was treated as a discovery cohort. The aim of the study was to test whether cataloging public T cell receptors could identify signatures of past pathogen exposure. Several DR-DQ haplotypes were handled as single units for association and clustering because linkage in the cohort was strong. What the authors observed across the whole study: In a later genetic analysis, a missense DCLRE1C variant was associated with V-gene and J-gene trimming of TCR beta chains, and the association was replicated in an independent cohort. It was suggested by the authors that the approach could potentially be generalized to other disease states and immunological phenotypes. In this cohort, only TCR beta chains were sequenced, and detectable features were limited by the absence of alpha or paired-chain data. The classifier was reported to diagnose cytomegalovirus status with high specificity and sensitivity in both the original and validation cohorts. In vitro tests confirmed that a few of the cytomegalovirus-associated TCR beta chains recognize cytomegalovirus antigens. Most TCR sequences were seen in very few donors, while some public TCRs were found in many individuals. In an earlier analysis of more than 500 of the donors, most TCR beta V segments appeared in productive rearrangements about 90% or about 30% of the time, broadly matching IMGT annotations. Strong co-occurrence of HLA alleles, especially DR and DQ, made assigning TCR associations to individual alleles difficult. Roughly uniform sequencing depth across donors was assumed in presence/absence analyses, although this assumption may not hold. A later analysis found that most CMV-associated TCR beta chains appeared HLA-restricted, with HLA associations seemingly driven largely by CMV exposure. Several of the top co-occurrence clusters appeared to be linked to parvovirus B19, influenza, CMV and Epstein-Barr virus, according to a later analysis. Compared with equally common non-associated chains, HLA-associated TCR beta chains in a later analysis were more clonally expanded and had lower generation probabilities. For the cohort, immune exposure information was limited to CMV serostatus. Because counts were too low, about 18 rarely observed V segments, including chromosome 9 orphons, were excluded from the earlier analysis of around 590 of the donors. A later analysis associated 15,000 or so TCR beta sequences with specific HLA alleles at a false discovery rate of 0.05. HLA typing was unavailable for some donors at each locus, so association tests used only the typed subset. A cluster of highly shared sequence variants was judged likely to represent a technical artifact of the sequencing pipeline. A total of around 150 TCR beta chains were listed by the study as associated with cytomegalovirus. Some IMGT-functional V segments, including TRBV6-2 and TRBV6-3, could not be distinguished by the 87-base-pair reads and were therefore excluded. A further reported finding was that TCR beta sequences accurately predicted the HLA-A and HLA-B alleles for most subjects in the first cohort. A later analysis found that TCR association rates varied across HLA loci, with DRB1 alleles showing the most associated TCRs and HLA-C alleles the fewest. A later genetic analysis reported fewer N-insertions in productive TCRs among donors in an Asian-associated ancestry cluster than the approximately 670-donor mean. Linkage disequilibrium might explain the correlated functional status among segregating V segments, but an unknown experimental factor could not be excluded.

The cohort comprised approximately 700 healthy bone marrow donors. At the time of sampling, all cohort members were nominally healthy, though unrecorded immune exposures were likely present. The donor was CMV seropositive and was included in the group of 290 or so seropositive cohort members. Each donor provided a peripheral blood sample, and peripheral blood mononuclear cells were used for TCR beta sequencing. Genomic DNA was extracted from the blood cell samples with the Qiagen DNeasy Blood Extraction Kit. CDR3 length: 15 amino acids, cysteine to phenylalanine. Of the read, only the CDR3 DNA is kept; its 45 bases are in frame from base 1. From V the trimming removes 5 bases and from J it removes 0 bases, while the gene matches leave 3 bases of the junction unaccounted for. Via the germline V gene, CDR1 is SGHNT and CDR2 YENEEA.

The V and J segments used are TRBV11-3 and TRBJ2-5, with 10 junctional bases fitting TRBD1. This TCR derives from a man aged 40-55 years in good health and CMV-seropositive. The sample comprised PBMCs. In nucleotide form, the sequence is TGTGCCAGCAGCCCCGGGACAGGGGACCAAGAGACCCAGTACTTC. The resulting protein is CASSPGTGDQETQYF. The variable domain in full, with residues beyond the CDR3 obtained from the reference TRBV11-3 and TRBJ2-5 genes, is EAGVVQSPRYKIIEKKQPVAFWCNPISGHNTLYWYLQNLGQGPELLIRYENEEAVDDSQLPKDRFSAERLKGVDSTLKIQPAELGDSAVYLCASSPGTGDQETQYFGPGTRLLVL.